The next 11 T cell receptor beta chains were all read from a single sample in a study of shared clonotypes between healthy human individuals (dated by TCRdb to 2018 to 2021). Libraries were built with the immunoSEQ multiplex PCR assay. TCRdb provides this immuneACCESS table in a form limited to in-frame rearrangements. Some clones are lacking; in checked studies, under half of them reflect an unresolved V gene, and why the rest are absent is not known. This sample gives around 700,000 clones in total; around two thirds of them show up just once. The ten largest clones take up around 1.6% of the sample. The sequencing sample was made of memory CD4+ T cells sorted from blood. Read against the paper, the sample's cell subset or site label means: CD45RA-negative fraction. These receptors were obtained from a woman between 25 and 40 years old in good health.

This chain joins TRBV5-6 and TRBJ1-3; a possible D gene is TRBD1 (5 bases). With 0 bases removed from V and 4 bases from J, the gap between germline ends came to 11 bases. The CDR3 spans 15 residues. Germline CDR1 SGHDT, CDR2 YYEEEE. The CDR3 here is CASSLELAGGNTIYF. CDR3 sequence (DNA): TGTGCCAGCAGCTTGGAATTGGCAGGGGGAAACACCATATATTTT.

V usage is TRBV6-5 and J usage is TRBJ1-2; no clear D. The CDR3 spans 13 residues. The germline gives CDR1 MNHEY, CDR2 SVGAGI. Trimming stripped 1 base from V and 7 bases from J, with 10 bases between. CDR3 in amino acids: CASSYFMGAGYTF. CDR3 in DNA: TGTGCCAGCAGTTACTTTATGGGTGCTGGCTACACCTTC.

The chain uses TRBV27 and TRBJ2-6, with D possibly being TRBD1 or TRBD2 (5 bases each). Germline values: CDR1 MNHEY, CDR2 SMNVEV (reference sequence). The CDR3 covers 14 residues. Deletions cut 5 bases from V and 0 bases from J, with 5 bases between. CDR3 in amino acids: CASSGGSGANVLTF. In DNA form, the CDR3 reads TGTGCCAGCAGTGGGGGCTCTGGGGCCAACGTCCTGACTTTC.

The V and J genes are TRBV13 and TRBJ2-1; weak D call: TRBD2 (5 bases). Trimming removed 5 bases at V and 3 bases at J, with 11 bases between. The CDR3 spans 14 residues. Germline V lookup: CDR1 PRHDT, CDR2 FYEKMQ (reference sequence). The CDR3 here is CASSPLRGYNEQFF. The CDR3 DNA sequence: TGTGCCAGCAGCCCTCTTCGGGGCTACAATGAGCAGTTCTTC.

The genes are TRBV6-1 and TRBJ1-1, with D perhaps TRBD1 (6 bases). The V gene lost 6 bases and the J gene lost 1 base, with 9 bases spanning the gap. CDR1 MNHNS and CDR2 SASEGT come from the germline V gene. This CDR3 has 13 residues. The CDR3 DNA follows: TGTGCCAGCAGCCGGACAGCGAACACTGAAGCTTTCTTT. Translation: CASSRTANTEAFF.

The chain combines TRBV18 with TRBJ2-7; TRBD1 is a possible D gene (5 bases). The CDR3 covers 14 residues. The germline V gene encodes CDR1 KGHSH and CDR2 LQKENI. V was clipped by 0 bases and J by 7 bases, with 13 bases between them. The CDR3 region is CASSPPSTGGEQYF. CDR3 in DNA: TGTGCCAGCTCACCACCGAGCACAGGTGGGGAGCAGTACTTC.

V usage is TRBV15 and J usage is TRBJ2-1; 8 positions match TRBD1. V lost 4 bases, J lost 4 bases, and 9 bases stayed unmatched. The CDR3 consists of 16 residues. Germline CDR1 LNHNV, CDR2 YYDKDF (reference sequence). CDR3 nucleotides: TGTGCCACCAGCACTCACCGAGGACAGGGATACAATGAGCAGTTCTTC. Its translation: CATSTHRGQGYNEQFF.

This rearrangement joins TRBV5-1 to TRBJ2-6; D may be TRBD1 or TRBD2 (5 bases each). Trimming took 5 bases from V and 0 from J, leaving 15 bases between them. Germline V gene data show CDR1 as SGHRS and CDR2 as YFSETQ. The CDR3 runs 17 residues. The CDR3, as DNA: TGCGCCAGCAGGGCCGGGACGGACACCTCTGGGGCCAACGTCCTGACTTTC. Translated, it gives CASRAGTDTSGANVLTF.

The chain combines TRBV5-8 with TRBJ1-2, with D maybe TRBD1 (5 bases). Germline values: CDR1 SGHTS, CDR2 YDEGEE. CDR3 length: 13 residues. Trimming shortened V by 3 bases and J by 8 bases, and 14 bases separated the two germline ends. DNA for the CDR3: TGTGCCAGCAGCTCTGGCGAGGGACGGGGCTACACCTTC. Its protein is CASSSGEGRGYTF.

The rearrangement uses TRBV25-1 and TRBJ2-1, with D unresolved. Germline CDR1 and CDR2: MGHDK and SYGVNS. Trimming pared 3 bases from V and 2 bases from J, leaving 8 bases between. This CDR3 is 14 amino acids long. CDR3 DNA: TGTGCCAGCAGTGACGGCCAGGCCTACAATGAGCAGTTCTTC. Protein: CASSDGQAYNEQFF.

The chain links TRBV10-3 to TRBJ2-1; 9 bases match TRBD2. CDR1 and CDR2 (germline): ENHRY, SYGVKD. This CDR3 comprises 17 residues. The V gene end was trimmed by 0 bases and the J gene end by 0 bases; junction bases not matched to a gene: 3. Here the CDR3 reads CAISESTSGNSYNEQFF. CDR3 nucleotides: TGTGCCATCAGTGAGTCGACTAGCGGTAACTCCTACAATGAGCAGTTCTTC.